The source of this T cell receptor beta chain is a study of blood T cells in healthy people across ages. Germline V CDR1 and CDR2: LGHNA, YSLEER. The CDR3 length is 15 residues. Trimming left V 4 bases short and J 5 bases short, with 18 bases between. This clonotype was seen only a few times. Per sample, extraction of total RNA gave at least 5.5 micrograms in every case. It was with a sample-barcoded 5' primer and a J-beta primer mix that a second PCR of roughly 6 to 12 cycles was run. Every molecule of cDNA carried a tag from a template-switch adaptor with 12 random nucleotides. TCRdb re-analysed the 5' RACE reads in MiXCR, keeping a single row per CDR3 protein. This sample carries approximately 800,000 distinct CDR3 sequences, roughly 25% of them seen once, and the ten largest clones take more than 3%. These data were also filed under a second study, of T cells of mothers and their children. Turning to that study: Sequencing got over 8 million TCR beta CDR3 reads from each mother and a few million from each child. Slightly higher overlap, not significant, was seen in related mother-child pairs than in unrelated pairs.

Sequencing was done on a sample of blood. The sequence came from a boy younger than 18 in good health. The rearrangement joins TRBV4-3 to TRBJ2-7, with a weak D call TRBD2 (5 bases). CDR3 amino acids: CASSRLRQDFHEQYF. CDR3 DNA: TGCGCCAGCAGCCGGCTCCGGCAGGACTTCCACGAGCAGTACTTC.